This T cell receptor (beta chain) was retrieved from a study of neurological immune-mediated disorders. As for time point: longitudinal time-point 1 (baseline). CDR3 length equals 12 residues. Germline lookup yields CDR1 DFQATT and CDR2 SNEGSKA (reference sequence). This clonotype was detected many times. Its matching antigen is unknown. Overall study results and limits: In HTLV-1-associated myelopathy, TCR clonal expansion was greatest, and in multiple sclerosis it was least, below healthy controls.

The authors obtained over 160 million TCR-beta sequences from 15-18 subjects per sequencing run. TCRdb fed the 5' RACE reads into MiXCR, producing one record per CDR3 protein. This table has around 71,000 distinct CDR3 sequences, 12% to 15% appearing once. This receptor was obtained from a female donor with HTLV-1-associated myelopathy (HAM/TSP). The chain combines TRBV20-1 with TRBJ1-3, with a tentative D call TRBD1 (5 bases). The specimen sequenced was PBMCs. This CDR3 is CAGGVGRNTIYF. In DNA form, the CDR3 reads TGCGCTGGAGGGGTCGGGCGAAACACCATATATTTT.